A single T cell receptor beta chain is shown here with its context. The record originates from a study of cytomegalovirus exposure and HLA in healthy donors. Both 60 Vbeta primers and 13 Jbeta primers went into the PCR. Data came from immunoSEQ multiplex PCR; TCRdb stores just in-frame clones and leaves some out. The sample holds 95,000 to 150,000 clones, about 74% seen once. CDR3 size: 17 residues. V was clipped by 3 bases and J by 3 bases, with 18 bases between them. CDR1 is SGDLS, CDR2 YYNGEE, per germline. What was sequenced was PBMCs. The origin of this receptor is a woman in her thirties or forties in good health and CMV-seropositive. The gene calls are TRBV9 and TRBJ2-2; tentative D call: TRBD1 (9 bases). DNA of the CDR3: TGTGCCAGCAGCGAGCGGGGGACAGGGCCCGACACCGGGGAGCTGTTTTTT. It translates to CASSERGTGPDTGELFF.